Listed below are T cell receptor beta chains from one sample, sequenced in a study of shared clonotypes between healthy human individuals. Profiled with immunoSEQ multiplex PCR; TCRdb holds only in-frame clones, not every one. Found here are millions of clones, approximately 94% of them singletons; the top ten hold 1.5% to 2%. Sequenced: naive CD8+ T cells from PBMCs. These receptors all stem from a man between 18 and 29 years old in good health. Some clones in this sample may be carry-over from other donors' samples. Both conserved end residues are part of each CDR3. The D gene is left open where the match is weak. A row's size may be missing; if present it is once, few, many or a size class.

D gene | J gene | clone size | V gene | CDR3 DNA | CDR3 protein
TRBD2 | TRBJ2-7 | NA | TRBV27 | TGTGCCAGCAGTTTATTAGGTAGGCTAGCGGACTACGAGCAGTACTTC | CASSLLGRLADYEQYF
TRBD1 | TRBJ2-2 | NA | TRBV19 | TGTGCCACCCGGGACAGGGTCTTCGCCAGCCAGAACACCGGGGAGCTGTTTTTT | CATRDRVFASQNTGELFF
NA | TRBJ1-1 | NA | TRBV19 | TGTGCCAGTAGTTCGTGGGGGGAAGGAGGGGCCTACACTGAAGCTTTCTTT | CASSSWGEGGAYTEAFF
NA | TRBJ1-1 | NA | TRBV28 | TGTGCCAGCAGTTTCAACCCTCGGAAAGGCCCTGAAGCTTTCTTT | CASSFNPRKGPEAFF
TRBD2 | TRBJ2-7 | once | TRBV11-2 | TGTGCCAGCAGCTTAGGGGCTAGCGGGAGAGGGTACGAGCAGTACTTC | CASSLGASGRGYEQYF
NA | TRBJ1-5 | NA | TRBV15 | TGTGCCACCAGCAGAGATCCGCGGGATCAGCCCCAGCATTTT | CATSRDPRDQPQHF
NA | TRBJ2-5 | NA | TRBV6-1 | TGTGCCAGCAGCCCCCCAGGGCCCCAAGAGACCCAGTACTTC | CASSPPGPQETQYF
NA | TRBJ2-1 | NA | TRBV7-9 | TGTGCCAGCAGCTTAACCAAACCGGGTCCCGACAATGAGCAGTTCTTC | CASSLTKPGPDNEQFF
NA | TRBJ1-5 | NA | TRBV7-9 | TGTGCCAGCAGCTTAGCCCGGAGCAATCAGCCCCAGCATTTT | CASSLARSNQPQHF
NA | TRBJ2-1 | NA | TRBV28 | TGTGCCAGCAGTTTCCGGGGCAATGAGCAGTTCTTC | CASSFRGNEQFF
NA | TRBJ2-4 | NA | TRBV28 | TGTGCCAGCAGTTTAGGAATAGGGTTGGACATTCAGTACTTC | CASSLGIGLDIQYF
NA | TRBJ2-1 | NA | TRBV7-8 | TGTGCCAGCAGCCCAGTCGGGACTGCGATTTACAATGAGCAGTTCTTC | CASSPVGTAIYNEQFF
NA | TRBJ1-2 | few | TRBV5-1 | TGCGCCAGCAGCTTGGCGGGACCGGGGAGCTATGGCTACACCTTC | CASSLAGPGSYGYTF
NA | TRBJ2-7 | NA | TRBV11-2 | TGTGCCAGCAGCTTAAGCGGTGTGAGTTACGAGCAGTACTTC | CASSLSGVSYEQYF
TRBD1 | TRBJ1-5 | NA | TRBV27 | TGTGCCAGCAGTGTGACAGGGGGCAATCAGCCCCAGCATTTT | CASSVTGGNQPQHF
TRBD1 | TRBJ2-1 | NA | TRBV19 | TGTGCCAGTAGTATAGACCGGACAGGTTACAATGAGCAGTTCTTC | CASSIDRTGYNEQFF
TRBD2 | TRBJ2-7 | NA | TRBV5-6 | TGTGCCAGCAGCCGTGCGGCGGGAGGGTTCTATCCAACCTACGAGCAGTACTTC | CASSRAAGGFYPTYEQYF
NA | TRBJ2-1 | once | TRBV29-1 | TGCAGCGTTGAAGATCCCGACACGCGGAATGAGCAGTTCTTC | CSVEDPDTRNEQFF
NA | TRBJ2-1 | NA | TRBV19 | TGTGCCAGTAGTAACCGGGACCTCTACAATGAGCAGTTCTTC | CASSNRDLYNEQFF
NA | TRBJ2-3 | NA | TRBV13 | TGTGCCAGCAGCTTGCGGGATTGGACAGACACAGATACGCAGTATTTT | CASSLRDWTDTDTQYF
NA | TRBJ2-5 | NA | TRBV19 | TGTGCCAGTAGTATTCATACGCAAGAGACCCAGTACTTC | CASSIHTQETQYF
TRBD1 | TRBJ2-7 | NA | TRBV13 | TGTGCCAGCAGCCCAACCGGGACAGGGGTGTACGAGCAGTACTTC | CASSPTGTGVYEQYF
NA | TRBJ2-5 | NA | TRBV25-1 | TGTGCCAGCAGCGGCGGCGCACTAGTCAAAGAGACCCAGTACTTC | CASSGGALVKETQYF
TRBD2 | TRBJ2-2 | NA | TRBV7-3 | TGTGCCAGCAGCTTAACGGCTAGCGGGAGGGCCCACGGGGAGCTGTTTTTT | CASSLTASGRAHGELFF
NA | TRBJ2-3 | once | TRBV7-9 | TGTGCCAGCAGCTTAGAGGAAGGGGCGTGGGATACGCAGTATTTT | CASSLEEGAWDTQYF
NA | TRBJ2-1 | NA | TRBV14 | TGTGCCAGCAGCCGAACCCGGAGCCAAAGTGAGCAGTTCTTC | CASSRTRSQSEQFF
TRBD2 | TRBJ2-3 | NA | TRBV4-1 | TGCGCCAGCAGCCAAGGCGGGAGGGAGGCAGATACGCAGTATTTT | CASSQGGREADTQYF
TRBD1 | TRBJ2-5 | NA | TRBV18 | TGTGCCAGCTCACCGCCGGACAGGGTGAGACTAGAGACCCAGTACTTC | CASSPPDRVRLETQYF
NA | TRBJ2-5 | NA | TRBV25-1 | TGTGCCAGCAGTGAATATCCCCGAGCTCAAGAGACCCAGTACTTC | CASSEYPRAQETQYF
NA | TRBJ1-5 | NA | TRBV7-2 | TGTGCCAGCAGCGAGAGCTATAGCAATCAGCCCCAGCATTTT | CASSESYSNQPQHF
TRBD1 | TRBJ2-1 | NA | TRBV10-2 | TGCGCCAGCAGGGGTGGGACAGCAGCCTACAATGAGCAGTTCTTC | CASRGGTAAYNEQFF
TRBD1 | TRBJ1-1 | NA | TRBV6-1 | TGTGCCAGCAGGGCCCCCGGGACAGAGCGCACTGAAGCTTTCTTT | CASRAPGTERTEAFF
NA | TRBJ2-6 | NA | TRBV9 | TGTGCCAGCACCAAAAGGGCATACGGGGGCGTCGGGGCCAACGTCCTGACTTTC | CASTKRAYGGVGANVLTF
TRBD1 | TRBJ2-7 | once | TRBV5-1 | TGCGCCAGCAGCTTGCCCTTCGGACAGGGATTCCACGAGCAGTACTTC | CASSLPFGQGFHEQYF
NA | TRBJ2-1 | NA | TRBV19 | TGTGCCAGTAGCTCCCGTCGAGGGGCATGGCAGTTCTTC | CASSSRRGAWQFF
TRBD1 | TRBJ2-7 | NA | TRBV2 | TGTGCCAGCAGTGAAACGACAGGGTTTCCCTACGAGCAGTACTTC | CASSETTGFPYEQYF
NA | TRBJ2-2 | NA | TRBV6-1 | TGTGCCAGCAGTGCCTTCCGGGATTTGAACACCGGGGAGCTGTTTTTT | CASSAFRDLNTGELFF
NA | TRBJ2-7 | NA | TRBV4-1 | TGCGCCAGCAGCCACGCACCGGGGCCAACCAACGACAGACCTTACCCCTACGAGCAGTACTTC | CASSHAPGPTNDRPYPYEQYF
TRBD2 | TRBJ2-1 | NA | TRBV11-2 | TGTGCCAGCAGCTCGACTAGCGTGCTTGAGCAGTTCTTC | CASSSTSVLEQFF
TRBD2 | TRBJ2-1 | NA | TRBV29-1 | TGCAGCGTTGACGGCGGGAGGTACTACAATGAGCAGTTCTTC | CSVDGGRYYNEQFF
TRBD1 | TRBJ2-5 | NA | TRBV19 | TGTGCCAGTAGTATTATGGACAGGGGTCTAGAAGAGACCCAGTACTTC | CASSIMDRGLEETQYF
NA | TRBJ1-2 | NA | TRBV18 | TGTGCCAGCTCACCCTTCCCGGTCGTCATAAACTATGGCTACACCTTC | CASSPFPVVINYGYTF